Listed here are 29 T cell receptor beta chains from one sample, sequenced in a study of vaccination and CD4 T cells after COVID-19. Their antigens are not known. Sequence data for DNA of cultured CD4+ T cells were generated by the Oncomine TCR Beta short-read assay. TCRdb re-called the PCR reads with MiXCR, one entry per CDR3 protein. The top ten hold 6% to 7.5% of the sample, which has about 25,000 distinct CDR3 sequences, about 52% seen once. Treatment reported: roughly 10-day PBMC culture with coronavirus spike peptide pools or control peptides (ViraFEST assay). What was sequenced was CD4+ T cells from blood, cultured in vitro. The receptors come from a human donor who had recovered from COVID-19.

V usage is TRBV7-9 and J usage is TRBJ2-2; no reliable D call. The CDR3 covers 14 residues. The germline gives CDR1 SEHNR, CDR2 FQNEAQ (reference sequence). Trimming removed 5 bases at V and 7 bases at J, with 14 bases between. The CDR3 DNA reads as TGTGCCAGCAGCCCGCCTTTCGGCTTCGGGGAGCTGTTTTTT. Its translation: CASSPPFGFGELFF. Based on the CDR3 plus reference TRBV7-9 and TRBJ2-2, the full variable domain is DTGVSQNPRHKITKRGQNVTFRCDPISEHNRLYWYRQTLGQGPEFLTYFQNEAQLEKSRLLSDRFSAERPKGSFSTLEIQRTEQGDSAMYLCASSPPFGFGELFFGEGSRLTVL.

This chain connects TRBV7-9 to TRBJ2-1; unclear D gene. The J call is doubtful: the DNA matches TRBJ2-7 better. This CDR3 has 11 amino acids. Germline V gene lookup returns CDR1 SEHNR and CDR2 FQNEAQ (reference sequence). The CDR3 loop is CASSFAYEQYF. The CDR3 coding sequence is TGTGCCAGCAGCTTTGCCTACGAGCAGTACTTC.

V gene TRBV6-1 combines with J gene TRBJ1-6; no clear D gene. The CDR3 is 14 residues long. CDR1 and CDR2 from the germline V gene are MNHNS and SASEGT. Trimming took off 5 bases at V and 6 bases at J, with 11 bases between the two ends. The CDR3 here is CASSIHATNSPLHF. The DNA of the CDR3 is TGTGCCAGCAGTATCCACGCGACTAATTCACCCCTCCACTTT.

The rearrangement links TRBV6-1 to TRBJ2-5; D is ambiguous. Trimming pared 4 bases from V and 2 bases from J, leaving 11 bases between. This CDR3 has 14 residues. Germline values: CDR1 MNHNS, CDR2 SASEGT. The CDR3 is CASSGLGAQETQYF. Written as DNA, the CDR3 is TGTGCCAGCAGTGGCCTGGGCGCACAAGAGACCCAGTACTTC.

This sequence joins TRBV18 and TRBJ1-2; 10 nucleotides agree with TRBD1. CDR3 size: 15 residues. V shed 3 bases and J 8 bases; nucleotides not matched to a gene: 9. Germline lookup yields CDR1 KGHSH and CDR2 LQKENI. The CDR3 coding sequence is TGTGCCAGCTCACCCGACAGGGGGCGCATCGTGGGCTACACCTTC. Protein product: CASSPDRGRIVGYTF.

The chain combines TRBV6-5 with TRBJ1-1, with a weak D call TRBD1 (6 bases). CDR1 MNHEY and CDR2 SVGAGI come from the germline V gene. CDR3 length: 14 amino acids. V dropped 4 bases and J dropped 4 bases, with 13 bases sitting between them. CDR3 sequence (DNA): TGTGCCAGCAGTTTACAGGGTGAGAGCACTGAAGCTTTCTTT. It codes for CASSLQGESTEAFF.

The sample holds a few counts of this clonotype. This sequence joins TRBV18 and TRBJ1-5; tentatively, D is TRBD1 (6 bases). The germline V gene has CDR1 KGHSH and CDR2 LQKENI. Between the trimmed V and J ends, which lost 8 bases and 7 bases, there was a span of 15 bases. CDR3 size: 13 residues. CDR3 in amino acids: CASTSTGGQPQHF. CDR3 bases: TGTGCCAGCACGTCGACCGGGGGCCAGCCCCAGCATTTT.

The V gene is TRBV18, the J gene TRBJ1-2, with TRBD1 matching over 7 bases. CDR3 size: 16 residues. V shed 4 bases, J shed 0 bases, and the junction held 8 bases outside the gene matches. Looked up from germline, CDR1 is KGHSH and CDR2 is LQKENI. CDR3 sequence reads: CASSLSGQTTNYGYTF. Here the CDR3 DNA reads TGTGCCAGCTCACTCTCGGGACAGACCACTAACTATGGCTACACCTTC.

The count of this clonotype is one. The CDR3 here is CASSLDNNQPQHF. Written as DNA, the CDR3 is TGCGCCAGCAGCTTGGACAACAATCAGCCCCAGCATTTT. The J gene is TRBJ1-5, the V gene TRBV5-1; D is uncertain. V was trimmed by 0 bases and J by 3 bases, leaving 4 bases between them. CDR1 is SGHRS and CDR2 is YFSETQ in the germline V gene. CDR3 length equals 13 residues.

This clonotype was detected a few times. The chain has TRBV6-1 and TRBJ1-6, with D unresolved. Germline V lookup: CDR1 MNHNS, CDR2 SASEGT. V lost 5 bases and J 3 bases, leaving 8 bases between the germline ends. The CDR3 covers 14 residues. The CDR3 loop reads CASSPEVYNSPLHF. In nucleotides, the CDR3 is TGTGCCAGCAGTCCGGAGGTCTATAATTCACCCCTCCACTTT.

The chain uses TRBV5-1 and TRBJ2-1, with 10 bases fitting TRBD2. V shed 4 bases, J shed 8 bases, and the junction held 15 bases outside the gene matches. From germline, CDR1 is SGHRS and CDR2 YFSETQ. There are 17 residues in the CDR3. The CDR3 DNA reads TGCGCCAGCAGCCACTCGACAGCGGGGGGGCTTTTTGATGAGCAGTTCTTC. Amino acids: CASSHSTAGGLFDEQFF.

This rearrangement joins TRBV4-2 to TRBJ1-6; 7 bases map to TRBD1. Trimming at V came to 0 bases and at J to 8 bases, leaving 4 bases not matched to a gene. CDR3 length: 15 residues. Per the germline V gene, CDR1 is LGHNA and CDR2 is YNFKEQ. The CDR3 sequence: CASSQENRGYSPLHF. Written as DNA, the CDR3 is TGTGCCAGCAGCCAAGAGAACAGGGGTTATTCACCCCTCCACTTT.

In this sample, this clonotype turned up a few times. CDR3 loop: CASSPQQGGAKNIQYF. The CDR3 bases are TGTGCCAGCAGCCCTCAGCAGGGGGGAGCCAAAAACATTCAGTACTTC. The chain has TRBV6-1 and TRBJ2-4; weak D call: TRBD1 (7 bases). Trimming pared 6 bases from V and 0 bases from J, leaving 15 bases between. The V gene's germline CDR1 is MNHNS and CDR2 SASEGT. CDR3 length: 16 residues.

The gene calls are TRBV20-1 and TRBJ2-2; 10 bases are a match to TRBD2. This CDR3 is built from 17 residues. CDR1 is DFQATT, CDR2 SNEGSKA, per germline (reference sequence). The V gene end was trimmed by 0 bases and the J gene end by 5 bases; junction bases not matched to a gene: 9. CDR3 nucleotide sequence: TGCAGTGCTAGAGATTTGTCTAGCGGGAGTCATACCGGGGAGCTGTTTTTT. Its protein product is CSARDLSSGSHTGELFF.

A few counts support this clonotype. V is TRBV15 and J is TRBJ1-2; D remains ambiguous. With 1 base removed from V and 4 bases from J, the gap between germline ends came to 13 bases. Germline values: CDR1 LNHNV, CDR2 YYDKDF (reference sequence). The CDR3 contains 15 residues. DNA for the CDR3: TGTGCCACCAGCAGAGGGTCCAGTCTCCTCTATGGCTACACCTTC. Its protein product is CATSRGSSLLYGYTF.

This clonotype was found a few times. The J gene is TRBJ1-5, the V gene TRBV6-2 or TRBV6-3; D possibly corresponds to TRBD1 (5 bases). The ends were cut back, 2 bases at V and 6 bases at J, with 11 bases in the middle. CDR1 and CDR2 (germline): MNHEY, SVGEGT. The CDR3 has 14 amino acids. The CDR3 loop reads CASSYGQGGQPQHF. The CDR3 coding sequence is TGTGCCAGCAGTTACGGCCAGGGCGGTCAGCCCCAGCATTTT.

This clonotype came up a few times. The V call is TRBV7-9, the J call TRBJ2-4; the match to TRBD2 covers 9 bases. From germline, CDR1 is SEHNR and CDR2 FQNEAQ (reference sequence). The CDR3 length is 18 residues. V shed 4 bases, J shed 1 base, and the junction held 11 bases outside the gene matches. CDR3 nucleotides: TGTGCCAGCAGCTGGCCGCCAAGGCTAGCGGGGGCCAAAAACATTCAGTACTTC. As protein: CASSWPPRLAGAKNIQYF.

CDR3 protein: CASCGGTSPLHF. The DNA for the CDR3 is TGTGCCAGCTGCGGGGGAACTTCACCCCTCCACTTT. The chain combines TRBV6-1 with TRBJ1-6; D might be TRBD1 (5 bases). The CDR3 covers 12 residues. Trimming took off 8 bases at V and 9 bases at J, with 11 bases between the two ends. In germline, CDR1 is MNHNS, CDR2 SASEGT.

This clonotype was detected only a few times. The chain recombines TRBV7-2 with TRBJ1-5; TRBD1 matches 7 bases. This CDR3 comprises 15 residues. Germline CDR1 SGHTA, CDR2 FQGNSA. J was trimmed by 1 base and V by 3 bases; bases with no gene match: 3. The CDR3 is CASSFTGVSNQPQHF. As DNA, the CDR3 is TGTGCCAGCAGCTTCACAGGGGTAAGCAATCAGCCCCAGCATTTT.

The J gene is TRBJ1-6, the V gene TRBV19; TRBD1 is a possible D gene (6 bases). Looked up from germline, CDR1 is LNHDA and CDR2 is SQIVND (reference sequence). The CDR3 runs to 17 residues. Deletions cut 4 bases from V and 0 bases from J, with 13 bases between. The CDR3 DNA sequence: TGTGCCAGTAGTAGATATCAGGGGAGCTCCTATAATTCACCCCTCCACTTT. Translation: CASSRYQGSSYNSPLHF.

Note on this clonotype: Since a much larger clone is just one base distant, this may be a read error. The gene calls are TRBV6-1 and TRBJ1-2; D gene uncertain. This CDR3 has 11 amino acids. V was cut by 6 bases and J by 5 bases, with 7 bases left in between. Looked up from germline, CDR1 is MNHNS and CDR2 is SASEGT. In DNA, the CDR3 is TGTGCCAGCAGGAGAGAATATGGCTACACCTTC. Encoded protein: CASRREYGYTF.

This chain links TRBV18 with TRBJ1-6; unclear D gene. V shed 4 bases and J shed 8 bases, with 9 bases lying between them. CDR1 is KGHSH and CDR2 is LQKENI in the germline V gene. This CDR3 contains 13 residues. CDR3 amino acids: CASSQDSYSPLHF. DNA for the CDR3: TGTGCCAGCTCACAGGACTCATATTCACCCCTCCACTTT.

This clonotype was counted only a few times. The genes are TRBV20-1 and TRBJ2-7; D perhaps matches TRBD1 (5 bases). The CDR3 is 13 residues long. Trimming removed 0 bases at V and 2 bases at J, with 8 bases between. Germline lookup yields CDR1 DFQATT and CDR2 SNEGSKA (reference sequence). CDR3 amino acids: CSAREAGPYEQYF. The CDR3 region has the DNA TGCAGTGCTAGAGAGGCAGGGCCCTACGAGCAGTACTTC.

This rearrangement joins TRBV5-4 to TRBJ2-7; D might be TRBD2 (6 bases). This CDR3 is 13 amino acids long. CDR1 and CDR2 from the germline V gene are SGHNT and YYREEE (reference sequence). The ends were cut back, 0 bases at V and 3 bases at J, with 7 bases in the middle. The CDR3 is CASSLGGDYEQYF. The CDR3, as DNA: TGTGCCAGCAGCTTGGGGGGGGACTACGAGCAGTACTTC.

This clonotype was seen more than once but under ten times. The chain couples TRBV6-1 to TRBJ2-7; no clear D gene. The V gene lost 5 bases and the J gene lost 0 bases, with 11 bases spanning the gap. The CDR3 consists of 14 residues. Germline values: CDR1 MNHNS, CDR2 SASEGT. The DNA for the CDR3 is TGTGCCAGCAGTCAGGCCTCAAGCTCCTACGAGCAGTACTTC. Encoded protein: CASSQASSSYEQYF.

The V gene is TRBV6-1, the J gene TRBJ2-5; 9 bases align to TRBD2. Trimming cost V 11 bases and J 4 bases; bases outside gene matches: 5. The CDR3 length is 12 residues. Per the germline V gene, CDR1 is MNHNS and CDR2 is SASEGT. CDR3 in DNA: TGTGCCGGTAGCGGGAGCGGAGAGACCCAGTACTTC. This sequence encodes CAGSGSGETQYF.

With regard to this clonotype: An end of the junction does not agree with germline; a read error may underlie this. The CDR3 region has the DNA TGCGCCAGCAGTCAAGGAGGAGGGTCTGGAAACACCATATATTTT. This sequence encodes CASSQGGGSGNTIYF. J is TRBJ1-3 and V is TRBV4-3, with no clear D. Germline V gene data show CDR1 as LGHNA and CDR2 as YSLEER. The CDR3 extends over 15 amino acids.

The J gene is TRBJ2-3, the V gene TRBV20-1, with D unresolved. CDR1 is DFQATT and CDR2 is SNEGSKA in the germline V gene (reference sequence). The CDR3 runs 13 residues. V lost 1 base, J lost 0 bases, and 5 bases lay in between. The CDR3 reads CSARASSTDTQYF. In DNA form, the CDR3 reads TGCAGTGCTAGAGCCAGTAGCACAGATACGCAGTATTTT.

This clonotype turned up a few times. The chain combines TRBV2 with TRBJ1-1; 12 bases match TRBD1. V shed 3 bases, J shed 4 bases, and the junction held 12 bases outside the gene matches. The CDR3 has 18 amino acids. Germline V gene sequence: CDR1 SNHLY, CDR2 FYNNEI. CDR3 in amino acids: CASSDPRDRGPIGTEAFF. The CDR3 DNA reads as TGTGCCAGCAGTGACCCCCGGGACAGGGGGCCCATCGGCACTGAAGCTTTCTTT.